This entry is about one T cell receptor beta chain. The antigen is undetermined. The data belong to a study of T-cell reconstitution after alpha-beta-depleted transplantation in children. Study outcomes and limitations: Diversity of TCRbeta at day 60 was high in some patients, arising from surviving recipient T cells and thymic progenitors. The study reportedly traced alpha-beta T cells about two months after transplant to several hundred expanded graft clones. A year post-transplant, T-cell counts and diversity derived mostly from newly produced T cells.

This CDR3 has 12 residues. Trimming took off 5 bases at V and 3 bases at J, with 8 bases between the two ends. CDR1 is SGHRS, CDR2 YFSETQ, per germline. Unique molecular identifiers were built into the TCRbeta library. MiXCR was run by TCRdb on the PCR reads, yielding one entry per CDR3 protein. The profile shows a few hundred thousand distinct CDR3 sequences, 15% to 20% of them singletons. The chain combines TRBV5-1 with TRBJ2-5, with D perhaps matching TRBD1 (6 bases). This TCR came from a boy under two years old who had a stem cell transplant for Wiskott-Aldrich syndrome, so the T cells may come from the graft donor. Sequencing was performed on PBMCs, mostly from graft donor cells, taken 360 days after TCRalphabeta/CD19-depleted stem cell transplant. The CDR3 sequence: CASRWTEETQYF. The CDR3 region has the DNA TGCGCCAGCAGGTGGACAGAAGAGACCCAGTACTTC.